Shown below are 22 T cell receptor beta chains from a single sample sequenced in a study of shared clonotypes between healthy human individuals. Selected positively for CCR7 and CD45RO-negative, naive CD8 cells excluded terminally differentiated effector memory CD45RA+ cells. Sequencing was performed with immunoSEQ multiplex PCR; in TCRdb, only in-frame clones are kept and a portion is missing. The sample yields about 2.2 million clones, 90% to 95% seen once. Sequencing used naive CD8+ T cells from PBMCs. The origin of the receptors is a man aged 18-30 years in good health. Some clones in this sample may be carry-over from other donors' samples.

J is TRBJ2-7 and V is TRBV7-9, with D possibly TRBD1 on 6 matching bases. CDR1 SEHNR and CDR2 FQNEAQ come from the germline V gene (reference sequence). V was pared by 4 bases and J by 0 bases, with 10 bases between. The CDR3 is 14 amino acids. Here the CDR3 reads CASSWARGSYEQYF. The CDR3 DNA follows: TGTGCCAGCAGCTGGGCCAGGGGCTCCTACGAGCAGTACTTC. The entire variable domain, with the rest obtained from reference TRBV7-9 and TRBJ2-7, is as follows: DTGVSQNPRHKITKRGQNVTFRCDPISEHNRLYWYRQTLGQGPEFLTYFQNEAQLEKSRLLSDRFSAERPKGSFSTLEIQRTEQGDSAMYLCASSWARGSYEQYFGPGTRLTVT.

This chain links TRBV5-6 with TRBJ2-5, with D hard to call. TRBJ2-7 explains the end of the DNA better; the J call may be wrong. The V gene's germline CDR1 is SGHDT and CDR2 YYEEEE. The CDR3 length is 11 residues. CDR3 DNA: TGTGCCAGCAGCCAAAGCTACGAGCAGTACTTC. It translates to CASSQSYEQYF.

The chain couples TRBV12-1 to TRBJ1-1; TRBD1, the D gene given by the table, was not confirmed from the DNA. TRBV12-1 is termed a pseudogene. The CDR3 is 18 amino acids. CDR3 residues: CASSFPRQGEPKNTEAFF. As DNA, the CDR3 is TGTGCCAGCAGCTTCCCAAGACAGGGGGAGCCCAAGAACACTGAAGCTTTCTTT.

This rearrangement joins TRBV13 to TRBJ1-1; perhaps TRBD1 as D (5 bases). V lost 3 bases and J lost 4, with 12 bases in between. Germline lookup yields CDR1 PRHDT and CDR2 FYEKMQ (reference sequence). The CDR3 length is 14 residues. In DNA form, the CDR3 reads TGTGCCAGCAGCTTCGGGGGTGACGGCACTGAAGCTTTCTTT. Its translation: CASSFGGDGTEAFF.

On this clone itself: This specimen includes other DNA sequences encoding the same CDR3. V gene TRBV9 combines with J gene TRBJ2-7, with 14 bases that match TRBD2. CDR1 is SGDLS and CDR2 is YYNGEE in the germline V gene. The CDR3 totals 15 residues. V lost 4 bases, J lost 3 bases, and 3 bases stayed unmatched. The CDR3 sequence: CASSYGTSGSYEQYF. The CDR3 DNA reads TGTGCCAGCAGCTACGGGACTAGCGGGAGCTACGAGCAGTACTTC.

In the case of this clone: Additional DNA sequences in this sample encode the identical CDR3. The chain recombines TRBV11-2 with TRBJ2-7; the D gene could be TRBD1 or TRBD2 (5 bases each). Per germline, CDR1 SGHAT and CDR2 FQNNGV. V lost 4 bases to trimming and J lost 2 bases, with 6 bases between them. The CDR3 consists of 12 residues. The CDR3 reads CASSWGTYEQYF. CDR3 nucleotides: TGTGCCAGCAGCTGGGGGACCTACGAGCAGTACTTC.

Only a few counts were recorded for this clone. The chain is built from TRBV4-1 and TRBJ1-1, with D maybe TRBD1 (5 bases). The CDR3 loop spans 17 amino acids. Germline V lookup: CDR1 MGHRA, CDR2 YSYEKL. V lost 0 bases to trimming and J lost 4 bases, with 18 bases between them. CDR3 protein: CASSQDRSRVGFTEAFF. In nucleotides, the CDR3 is TGCGCCAGCAGCCAAGATCGGAGCAGGGTGGGATTCACTGAAGCTTTCTTT.

The CDR3, as DNA: TGTGCCAGTAGTAAATCAGGGGGGATGAACACTGAAGCTTTCTTT. Translation gives CASSKSGGMNTEAFF. This chain joins TRBV19 and TRBJ1-1, with 7 nucleotides matching TRBD1. This CDR3 is built from 15 residues. Germline CDR1 and CDR2: LNHDA and SQIVND (reference sequence). The J segment lost 0 bases and the V segment lost 4 bases, leaving 5 bases of the junction unmatched.

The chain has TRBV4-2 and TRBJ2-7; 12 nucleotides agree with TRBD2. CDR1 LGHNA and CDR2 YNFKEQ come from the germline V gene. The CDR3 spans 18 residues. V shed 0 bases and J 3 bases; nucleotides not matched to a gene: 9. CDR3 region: CASSQDPILAGGYYEQYF. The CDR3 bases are TGTGCCAGCAGCCAAGATCCTATACTAGCGGGAGGATACTACGAGCAGTACTTC.

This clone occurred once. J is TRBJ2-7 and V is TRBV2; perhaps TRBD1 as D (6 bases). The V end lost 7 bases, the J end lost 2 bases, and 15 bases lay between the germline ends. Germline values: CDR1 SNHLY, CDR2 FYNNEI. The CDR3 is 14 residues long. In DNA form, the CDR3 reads TGTGCCAGCACGATGACAGGAGTCGCCTACGAGCAGTACTTC. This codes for CASTMTGVAYEQYF.

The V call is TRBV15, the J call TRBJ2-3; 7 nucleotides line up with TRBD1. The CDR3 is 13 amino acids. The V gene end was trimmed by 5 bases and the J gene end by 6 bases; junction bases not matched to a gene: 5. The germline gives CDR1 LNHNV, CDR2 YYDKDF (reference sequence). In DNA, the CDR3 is TGTGCCACCAGCGAAACAGGGGTCGATACGCAGTATTTT. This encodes CATSETGVDTQYF.

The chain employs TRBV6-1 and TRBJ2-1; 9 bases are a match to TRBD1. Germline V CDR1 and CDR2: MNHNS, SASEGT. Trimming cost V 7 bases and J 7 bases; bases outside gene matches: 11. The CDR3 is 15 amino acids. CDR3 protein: CASMWDREFWNEQFF. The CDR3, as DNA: TGTGCCAGCATGTGGGACAGGGAATTCTGGAATGAGCAGTTCTTC.

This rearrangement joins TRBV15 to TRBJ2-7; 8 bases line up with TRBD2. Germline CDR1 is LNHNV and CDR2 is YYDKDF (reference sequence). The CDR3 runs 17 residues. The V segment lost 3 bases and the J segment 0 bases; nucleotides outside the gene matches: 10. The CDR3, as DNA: TGTGCCACCAGCAGTGACCTACTAGCGGTGAGCTCCTACGAGCAGTACTTC. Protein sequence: CATSSDLLAVSSYEQYF.

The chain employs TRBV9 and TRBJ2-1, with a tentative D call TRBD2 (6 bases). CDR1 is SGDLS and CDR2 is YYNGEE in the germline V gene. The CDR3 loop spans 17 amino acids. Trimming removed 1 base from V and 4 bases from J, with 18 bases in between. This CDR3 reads CASSVSGTPGRYNEQFF. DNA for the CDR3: TGTGCCAGCAGCGTAAGTGGGACTCCCGGGCGGTACAATGAGCAGTTCTTC.

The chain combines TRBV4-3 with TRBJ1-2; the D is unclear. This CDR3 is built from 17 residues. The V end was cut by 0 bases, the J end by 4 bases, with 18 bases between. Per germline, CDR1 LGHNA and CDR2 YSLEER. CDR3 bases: TGCGCCAGCAGCCAAGAGAGAGGGAGCCCCCTAGTCTATGGCTACACCTTC. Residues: CASSQERGSPLVYGYTF.

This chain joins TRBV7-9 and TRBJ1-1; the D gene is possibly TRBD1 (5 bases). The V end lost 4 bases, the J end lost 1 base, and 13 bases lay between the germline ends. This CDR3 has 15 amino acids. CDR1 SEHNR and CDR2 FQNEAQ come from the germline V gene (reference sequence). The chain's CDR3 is CASSSRQRENTEAFF. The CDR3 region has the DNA TGTGCCAGCAGCTCCCGACAGAGAGAGAACACTGAAGCTTTCTTT.

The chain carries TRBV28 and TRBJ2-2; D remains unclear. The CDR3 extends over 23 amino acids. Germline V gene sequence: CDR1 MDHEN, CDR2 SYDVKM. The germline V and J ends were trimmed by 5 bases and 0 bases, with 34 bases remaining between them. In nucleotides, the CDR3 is TGTGCCAGCAGTCTACCCCTGGGGATTGGGCAGTCCCGCTTAGAGGCGAACACCGGGGAGCTGTTTTTT. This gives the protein CASSLPLGIGQSRLEANTGELFF.

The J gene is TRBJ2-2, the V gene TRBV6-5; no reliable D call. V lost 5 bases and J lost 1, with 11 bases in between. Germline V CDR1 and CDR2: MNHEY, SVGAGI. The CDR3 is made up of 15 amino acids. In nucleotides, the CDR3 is TGTGCCAGCAGTGGGCAGCCTCGGAACACCGGGGAGCTGTTTTTT. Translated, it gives CASSGQPRNTGELFF.

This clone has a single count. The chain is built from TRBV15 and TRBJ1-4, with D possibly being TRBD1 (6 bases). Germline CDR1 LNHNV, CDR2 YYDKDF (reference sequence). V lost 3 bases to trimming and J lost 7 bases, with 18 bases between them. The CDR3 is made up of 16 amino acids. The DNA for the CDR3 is TGTGCCACCAGCAGGGTCTCACAGGGAAGAGGTGAAAAACTGTTTTTT. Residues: CATSRVSQGRGEKLFF.

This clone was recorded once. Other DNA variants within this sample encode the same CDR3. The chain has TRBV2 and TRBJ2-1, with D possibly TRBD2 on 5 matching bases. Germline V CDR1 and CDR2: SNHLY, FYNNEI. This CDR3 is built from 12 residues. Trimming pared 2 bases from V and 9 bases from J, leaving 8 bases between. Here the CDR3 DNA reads TGTGCCAGCAGTGAATTGGGGAGTGAGCAGTTCTTC. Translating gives CASSELGSEQFF.

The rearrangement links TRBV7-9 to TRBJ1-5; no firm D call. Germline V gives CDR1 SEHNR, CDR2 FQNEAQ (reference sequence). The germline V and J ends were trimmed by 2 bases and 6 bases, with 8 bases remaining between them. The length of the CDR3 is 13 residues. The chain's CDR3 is CASSLTTAQPQHF. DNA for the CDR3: TGTGCCAGCAGCTTAACAACAGCTCAGCCCCAGCATTTT.

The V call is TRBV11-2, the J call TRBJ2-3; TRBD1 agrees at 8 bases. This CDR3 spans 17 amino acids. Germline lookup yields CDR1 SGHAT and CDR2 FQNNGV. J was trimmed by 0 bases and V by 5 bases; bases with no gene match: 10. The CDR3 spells CASSPFPGQASTDTQYF. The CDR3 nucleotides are TGTGCCAGCAGCCCATTCCCGGGACAGGCAAGCACAGATACGCAGTATTTT.